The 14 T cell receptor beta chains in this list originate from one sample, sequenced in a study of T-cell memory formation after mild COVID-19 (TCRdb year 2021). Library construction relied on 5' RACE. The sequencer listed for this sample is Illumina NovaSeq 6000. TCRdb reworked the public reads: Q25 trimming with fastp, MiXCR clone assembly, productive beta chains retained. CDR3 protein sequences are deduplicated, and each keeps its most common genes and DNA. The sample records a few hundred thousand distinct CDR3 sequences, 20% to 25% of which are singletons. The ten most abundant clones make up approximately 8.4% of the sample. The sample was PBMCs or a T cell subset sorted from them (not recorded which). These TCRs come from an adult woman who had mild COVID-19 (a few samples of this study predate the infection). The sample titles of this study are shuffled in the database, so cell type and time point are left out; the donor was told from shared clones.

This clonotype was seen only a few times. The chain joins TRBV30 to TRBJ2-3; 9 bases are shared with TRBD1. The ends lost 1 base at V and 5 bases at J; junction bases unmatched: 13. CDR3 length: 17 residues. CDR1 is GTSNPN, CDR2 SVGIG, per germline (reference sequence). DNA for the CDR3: TGTGCCTGGAGTGGGGAGCAGGGGACAGGGTTTCTAGATACGCAGTATTTT. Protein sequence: CAWSGEQGTGFLDTQYF.

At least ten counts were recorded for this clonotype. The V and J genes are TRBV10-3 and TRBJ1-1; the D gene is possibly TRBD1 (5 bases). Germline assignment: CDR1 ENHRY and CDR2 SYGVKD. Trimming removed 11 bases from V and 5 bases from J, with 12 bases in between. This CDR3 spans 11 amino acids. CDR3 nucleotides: TGTGCCTCCTCAGGGAGAACTGAAGCTTTCTTT. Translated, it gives CASSGRTEAFF.

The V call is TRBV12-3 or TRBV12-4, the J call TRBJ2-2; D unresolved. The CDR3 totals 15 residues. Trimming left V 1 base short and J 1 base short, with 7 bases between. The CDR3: CASSLGLGNTGELFF. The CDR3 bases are TGTGCCAGCAGTTTAGGGCTAGGGAACACCGGGGAGCTGTTTTTT.

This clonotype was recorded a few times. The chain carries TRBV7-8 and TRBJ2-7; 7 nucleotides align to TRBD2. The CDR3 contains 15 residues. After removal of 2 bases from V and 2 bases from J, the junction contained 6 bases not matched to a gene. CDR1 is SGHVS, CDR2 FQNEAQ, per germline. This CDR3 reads CASSLRRELPYEQYF. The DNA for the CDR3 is TGTGCCAGCAGCTTACGGCGGGAGCTCCCCTACGAGCAGTACTTC. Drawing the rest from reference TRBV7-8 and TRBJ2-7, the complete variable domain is GAGVSQSPRYKVAKRGQDVALRCDPISGHVSLFWYQQALGQGPEFLTYFQNEAQLDKSGLPSDRFFAERPEGSVSTLKIQRTQQEDSAVYLCASSLRRELPYEQYFGPGTRLTVT.

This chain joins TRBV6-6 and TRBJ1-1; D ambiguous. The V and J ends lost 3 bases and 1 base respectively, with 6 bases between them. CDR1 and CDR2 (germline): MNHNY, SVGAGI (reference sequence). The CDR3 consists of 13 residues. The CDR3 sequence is CASSYEQNTEAFF. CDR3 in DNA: TGTGCCAGCAGTTATGAACAGAACACTGAAGCTTTCTTT.

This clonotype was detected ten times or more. The chain's CDR3 is CASSSLGGDSYNEQFF. The CDR3, as DNA: TGTGCCAGCAGCTCTTTGGGGGGGGACTCCTACAATGAGCAGTTCTTC. The chain recombines TRBV7-9 with TRBJ2-1, with TRBD2 matching over 7 bases. V dropped 4 bases and J dropped 0; count of bases not matched to a gene: 6. CDR3 size: 16 residues. CDR1 SEHNR and CDR2 FQNEAQ come from the germline V gene (reference sequence).

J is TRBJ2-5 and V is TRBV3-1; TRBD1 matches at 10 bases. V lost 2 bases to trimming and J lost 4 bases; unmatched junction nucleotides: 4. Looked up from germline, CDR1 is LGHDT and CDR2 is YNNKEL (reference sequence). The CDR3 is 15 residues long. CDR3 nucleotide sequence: TGTGCCAGCAGCCAACCTGGGACAGGGGCAGAGACCCAGTACTTC. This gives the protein CASSQPGTGAETQYF.

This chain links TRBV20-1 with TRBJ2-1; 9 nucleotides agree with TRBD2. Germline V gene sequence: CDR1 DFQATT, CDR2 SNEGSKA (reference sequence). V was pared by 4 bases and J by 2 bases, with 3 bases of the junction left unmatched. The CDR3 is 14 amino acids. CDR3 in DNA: TGCAGTGCTAAGACTAGCGGCACCTACAATGAGCAGTTCTTC. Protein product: CSAKTSGTYNEQFF.

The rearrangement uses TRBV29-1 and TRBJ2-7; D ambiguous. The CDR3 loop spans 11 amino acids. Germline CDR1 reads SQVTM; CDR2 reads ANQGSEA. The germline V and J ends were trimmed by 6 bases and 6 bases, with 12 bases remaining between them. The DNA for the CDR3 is TGCAGCGTGGGCCAGGTTGCCGAGCAGTACTTC. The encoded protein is CSVGQVAEQYF.

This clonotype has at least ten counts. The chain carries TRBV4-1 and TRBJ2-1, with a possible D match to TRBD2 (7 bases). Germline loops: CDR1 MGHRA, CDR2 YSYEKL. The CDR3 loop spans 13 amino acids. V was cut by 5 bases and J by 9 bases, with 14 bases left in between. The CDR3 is CASSSGGLGEQFF. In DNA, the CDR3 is TGCGCCAGCAGCTCCGGGGGGCTGGGTGAGCAGTTCTTC.

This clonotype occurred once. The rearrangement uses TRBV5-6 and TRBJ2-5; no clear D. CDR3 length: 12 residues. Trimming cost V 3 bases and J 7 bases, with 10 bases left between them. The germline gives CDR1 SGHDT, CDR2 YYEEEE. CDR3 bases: TGTGCCAGCAGCTCGCCAATTGGGACCCAGTACTTC. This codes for CASSSPIGTQYF.

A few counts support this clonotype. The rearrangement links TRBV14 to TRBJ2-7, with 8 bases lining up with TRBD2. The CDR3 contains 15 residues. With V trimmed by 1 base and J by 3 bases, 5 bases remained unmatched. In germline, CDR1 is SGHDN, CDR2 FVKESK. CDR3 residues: CASSQAGTRIYEQYF. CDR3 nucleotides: TGTGCCAGCAGCCAAGCAGGGACTAGGATCTACGAGCAGTACTTC.

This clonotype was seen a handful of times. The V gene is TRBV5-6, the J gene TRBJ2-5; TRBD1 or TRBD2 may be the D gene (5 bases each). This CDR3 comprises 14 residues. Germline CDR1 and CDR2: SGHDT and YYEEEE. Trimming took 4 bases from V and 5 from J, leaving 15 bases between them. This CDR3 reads CASSPRTGTETQYF. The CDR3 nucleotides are TGTGCCAGCAGCCCCAGGACCGGGACGGAGACCCAGTACTTC.

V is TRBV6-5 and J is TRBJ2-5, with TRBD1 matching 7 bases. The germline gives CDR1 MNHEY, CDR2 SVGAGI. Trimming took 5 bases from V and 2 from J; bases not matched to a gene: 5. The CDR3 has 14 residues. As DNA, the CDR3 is TGTGCCAGCAGTCCGTTGACAGGGCAAGAGACCCAGTACTTC. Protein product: CASSPLTGQETQYF.